Detailed here is one T cell receptor beta chain. Trimming shortened V by 5 bases and J by 3 bases, and 11 bases separated the two germline ends. Germline values: CDR1 SGHNT, CDR2 YENEEA. This CDR3 has 13 residues. The data belong to a study of technical replicates of blood from several donors. Repertoires were generated with immunoSEQ multiplex PCR, while TCRdb's copy carries only in-frame clones and drops some. The sample carries 66,000 or so clones, roughly 97% recorded once. The TCR sequence derives from a human donor in good health. The chain carries TRBV11-3 and TRBJ2-7; tentative D call: TRBD2 (6 bases). The sample was T cells isolated from PBMCs. CDR3 loop: CASSARGFYEQYF. CDR3 in DNA: TGTGCCAGCAGCGCGCGGGGTTTCTACGAGCAGTACTTC.